These T cell receptor beta chains were read from a single sample in a study of response to subunit inactivated influenza vaccine. TCRdb redid the calling of the RT-PCR reads with MiXCR, one entry per CDR3 protein. The repertoire holds about 500,000 distinct CDR3 sequences, with approximately 15% as singletons. The starting material was CD4+ T cells sorted from PBMCs, obtained 23 to 25 months after vaccination. Receptors originate from a man between 45 and 75 years old who received an inactivated influenza vaccine. CDR3s include the opening cysteine and the closing phenylalanine or tryptophan. The D gene is left open where the match is weak. The listing skips clone size in some rows; elsewhere it reads once, few, many or a size class.

abundance: .; j_gene: TRBJ1-5; v_gene: TRBV12-3/TRBV12-4; d_gene: .; CDR3nt: TGTGCCAGCATCTTCGTGGGCGATGCGCGATATAGCAATCAGCCCCAGCATTTT; CDR3aa: CASIFVGDARYSNQPQHF
abundance: .; j_gene: TRBJ2-3; v_gene: TRBV2; d_gene: TRBD2; CDR3nt: TGTGCCAGCAGTGTAAGCGGGACTGCGATCACAGATACGCAGTATTTT; CDR3aa: CASSVSGTAITDTQYF
abundance: .; j_gene: TRBJ2-3; v_gene: TRBV9; d_gene: TRBD2; CDR3nt: TGTGCCAGCAGGGGGGGGGCAGATACGCAGTATTTT; CDR3aa: CASRGGADTQYF
abundance: few; j_gene: TRBJ2-1; v_gene: TRBV20-1; d_gene: .; CDR3nt: TGCAGTGCTTCCTCATTCGGGTCCCTTGGCGGATTCTTC; CDR3aa: CSASSFGSLGGFF
abundance: few; j_gene: TRBJ1-1; v_gene: TRBV12-3/TRBV12-4; d_gene: TRBD1; CDR3nt: TGTGCCAGCAGTGAAACAGGGGGGAGAACTGAAGCTTTCTTT; CDR3aa: CASSETGGRTEAFF
abundance: few; j_gene: TRBJ2-7; v_gene: TRBV3-1; d_gene: .; CDR3nt: TGTGCCAGCAGCGACGCGGCGGGGAACTACGAGCAGTACTTC; CDR3aa: CASSDAAGNYEQYF
abundance: few; j_gene: TRBJ2-1; v_gene: TRBV6-2/TRBV6-3; d_gene: TRBD2; CDR3nt: TGTGCCAGCCATAGCGGGGCGTCTGGGAATGAGCAGTTCTTC; CDR3aa: CASHSGASGNEQFF
abundance: few; j_gene: TRBJ2-5; v_gene: TRBV12-3/TRBV12-4; d_gene: TRBD2; CDR3nt: TGTGCCAGCAGTTTGGGTCTAGCGGGGGAGCAAGAGACCCAGTACTTC; CDR3aa: CASSLGLAGEQETQYF
abundance: .; j_gene: TRBJ2-7; v_gene: TRBV12-3/TRBV12-4; d_gene: .; CDR3nt: TGTGCCAGCAGCGGATGGGACATCATCTACGATCAGTACTTC; CDR3aa: CASSGWDIIYDQYF
abundance: few; j_gene: TRBJ1-2; v_gene: TRBV6-1; d_gene: .; CDR3nt: TGTGCCAGCAGCAACGTAGTGGCGGGGAGCTATGGCTACACCTTC; CDR3aa: CASSNVVAGSYGYTF
abundance: many; j_gene: TRBJ2-3; v_gene: TRBV23-1; d_gene: TRBD1; CDR3nt: TGCGCCAGCAGTAGGGGGCTTTGGGGCGCCCAGACAGATACGCAGTATTTT; CDR3aa: CASSRGLWGAQTDTQYF
abundance: few; j_gene: TRBJ2-2; v_gene: TRBV20-1; d_gene: .; CDR3nt: TGCAGTGCTAGAGCCGGGACACTAAACACCGGGGAGCTGTTTTTT; CDR3aa: CSARAGTLNTGELFF
abundance: few; j_gene: TRBJ1-2; v_gene: TRBV27; d_gene: .; CDR3nt: TGTGCCAGCAGTCCCACGGCGGGCACTAACTATGGCTACACCTTC; CDR3aa: CASSPTAGTNYGYTF
abundance: .; j_gene: TRBJ2-7; v_gene: TRBV4-1; d_gene: TRBD2; CDR3nt: TGCGCCAGCAGCCAATCGGGACTAGCGGGGGACATCTACGAGCAGTACTTC; CDR3aa: CASSQSGLAGDIYEQYF
abundance: .; j_gene: TRBJ2-5; v_gene: TRBV3-1; d_gene: .; CDR3nt: TGTGCCAGCAGCCCGGACCCGCTGAGACAAGAGACCCAGTACTTC; CDR3aa: CASSPDPLRQETQYF
abundance: many; j_gene: TRBJ2-7; v_gene: TRBV12-3/TRBV12-4; d_gene: .; CDR3nt: TGTGCCAGCAGTTTCGGGACGGAATACGAGCAGTACTTC; CDR3aa: CASSFGTEYEQYF
abundance: many; j_gene: TRBJ2-3; v_gene: TRBV11-2; d_gene: .; CDR3nt: TGTGCCAGCAGCCTCACCGCAGATACGCAGTATTTT; CDR3aa: CASSLTADTQYF
abundance: .; j_gene: TRBJ2-3; v_gene: TRBV2; d_gene: .; CDR3nt: TGTGCCAGCAGTGTAGACAGGACAGATACGCAGTATTTT; CDR3aa: CASSVDRTDTQYF
abundance: .; j_gene: TRBJ2-5; v_gene: TRBV5-4; d_gene: TRBD2; CDR3nt: TGTGCCAGCAGCTTGGGTGGGACTAGCAGAGAGACCCAGTACTTC; CDR3aa: CASSLGGTSRETQYF
abundance: .; j_gene: TRBJ2-5; v_gene: TRBV12-3/TRBV12-4; d_gene: .; CDR3nt: TGTGCCAGCAGTCCCCCACGAGAGACCCAGTACTTC; CDR3aa: CASSPPRETQYF
abundance: few; j_gene: TRBJ2-2; v_gene: TRBV20-1; d_gene: .; CDR3nt: TGCAGTGCTAGAGGTCAGGGTACGAACACCGGGGAGCTGTTTTTT; CDR3aa: CSARGQGTNTGELFF
abundance: .; j_gene: TRBJ2-3; v_gene: TRBV29-1; d_gene: TRBD2; CDR3nt: TGCAGCGTCTTCAGGGCTAGCGGTGTATATACGCAGTATTTT; CDR3aa: CSVFRASGVYTQYF
abundance: .; j_gene: TRBJ1-1; v_gene: TRBV7-6; d_gene: .; CDR3nt: TGTGCCAGCAGCAACACCTTTCGGACCAGCACGGCCGGTCGGGCTTTCTTT; CDR3aa: CASSNTFRTSTAGRAFF
abundance: few; j_gene: TRBJ2-2; v_gene: TRBV5-1; d_gene: TRBD2; CDR3nt: TGCGCCAGCAGCTATAGACTAGCGGGAGACACCGGGGAGCTGTTTTTT; CDR3aa: CASSYRLAGDTGELFF
abundance: .; j_gene: TRBJ2-2; v_gene: TRBV19; d_gene: .; CDR3nt: TGTGCCAGTAGTACTCCGATTACCGGGGAGCTGTTTTTT; CDR3aa: CASSTPITGELFF
abundance: .; j_gene: TRBJ2-1; v_gene: TRBV10-3; d_gene: TRBD1; CDR3nt: TGTGCCATCAGTGACCGCGGGTCGACAGGGGCGAAATCCTACAATGAGCAGTTCTTC; CDR3aa: CAISDRGSTGAKSYNEQFF
abundance: .; j_gene: TRBJ2-7; v_gene: TRBV20-1; d_gene: .; CDR3nt: TGCAGTGCTAGGGTCGGGACGGTCTTGAACGAGCAGTACTTC; CDR3aa: CSARVGTVLNEQYF
abundance: .; j_gene: TRBJ2-7; v_gene: TRBV7-8; d_gene: TRBD2; CDR3nt: TGTGCCAGCAGTCGGTGGGGGAGGGAGGACGAGCAGTACTTC; CDR3aa: CASSRWGREDEQYF
abundance: .; j_gene: TRBJ2-3; v_gene: TRBV20-1; d_gene: .; CDR3nt: TGCAGTGCTAACCCGTACCGAGCGGCTACAGATACGCAGTATTTT; CDR3aa: CSANPYRAATDTQYF
abundance: .; j_gene: TRBJ1-4; v_gene: TRBV12-3/TRBV12-4; d_gene: .; CDR3nt: TGTGCCAGCAGCCCCGGTGGGCAGCCCAATGAAAAACTGTTTTTT; CDR3aa: CASSPGGQPNEKLFF
abundance: .; j_gene: TRBJ2-1; v_gene: TRBV14; d_gene: .; CDR3nt: TGTGCCAGCAGCCAAGGTCGGCCGCTAAGCTCCTACAATGAGCAGTTCTTC; CDR3aa: CASSQGRPLSSYNEQFF
abundance: .; j_gene: TRBJ2-1; v_gene: TRBV20-1; d_gene: .; CDR3nt: TGCAGTGCTCAGGACACCGACAATGAGCAGTTCTTC; CDR3aa: CSAQDTDNEQFF
abundance: few; j_gene: TRBJ2-1; v_gene: TRBV12-3/TRBV12-4; d_gene: TRBD2; CDR3nt: TGTGCCAGCAGTTTAGCGGGAGGGCCGGGGTACAATGAGCAGTTCTTC; CDR3aa: CASSLAGGPGYNEQFF
abundance: .; j_gene: TRBJ1-1; v_gene: TRBV12-3/TRBV12-4; d_gene: .; CDR3nt: TGTGCCAGCAGATTGGACGGTCCCACTGAAGCTTTCTTT; CDR3aa: CASRLDGPTEAFF
abundance: many; j_gene: TRBJ1-5; v_gene: TRBV4-1; d_gene: .; CDR3nt: TGCGCCAGCAGCCAAGTACAAAATCAGCCCCAGCATTTT; CDR3aa: CASSQVQNQPQHF
abundance: .; j_gene: TRBJ2-1; v_gene: TRBV29-1; d_gene: TRBD2; CDR3nt: TGCAGCGTTGCGGGGACTAGCGGGGGGAATGAGCAGTTCTTC; CDR3aa: CSVAGTSGGNEQFF
abundance: .; j_gene: TRBJ2-7; v_gene: TRBV24-1; d_gene: TRBD1; CDR3nt: TGTGCCACCAGCTCATCCGGGACAGTGAACTACGAGCAGTACTTC; CDR3aa: CATSSSGTVNYEQYF
abundance: few; j_gene: TRBJ2-5; v_gene: TRBV3-1; d_gene: TRBD2; CDR3nt: TGTGCCAGCAGCCAAGTTTGGCTAGCGGGGGGAACAGAGACCCAGTACTTC; CDR3aa: CASSQVWLAGGTETQYF
abundance: .; j_gene: TRBJ2-3; v_gene: TRBV6-2/TRBV6-3; d_gene: TRBD2; CDR3nt: TGTGCCAGCAGTTTTCGTCTAGCGGAGGTCACAGATACGCAGTATTTT; CDR3aa: CASSFRLAEVTDTQYF
abundance: few; j_gene: TRBJ2-3; v_gene: TRBV7-2; d_gene: .; CDR3nt: TGTGCCAGCAGCTTAGGCGGCAGGGACGGCACAGATACGCAGTATTTT; CDR3aa: CASSLGGRDGTDTQYF
abundance: few; j_gene: TRBJ2-5; v_gene: TRBV10-3; d_gene: .; CDR3nt: TGTGCCATCAGTGAGGGGCAGCTACAAGAGACCCAGTACTTC; CDR3aa: CAISEGQLQETQYF